These 8 T cell receptor beta chains share one sample of origin, sequenced in a study of shared clonotypes between healthy human individuals. Naive CD8 cells lacked CD45RO, underwent positive selection for CCR7 and left out terminally differentiated effector memory CD45RA+ cells. TCRdb's table, derived via immunoSEQ multiplex PCR, lists solely in-frame clones and lacks some. The sample consists of some 2.1 million clones, around 93% of them appearing once. Sequenced material: naive CD8+ T cells from PBMCs. The receptors were sampled from a man aged 18 to 30 in good health. Some clones in this sample may be carry-over from other donors' samples.

V and J are TRBV7-6 and TRBJ2-7; no reliable D call. CDR1 is SGHVS and CDR2 is FNYEAQ in the germline V gene. CDR3 length: 16 amino acids. The V end lost 5 bases, the J end lost 0 bases, and 17 bases lay between the germline ends. This CDR3 is CASSLDRVRSSYEQYF. The CDR3 nucleotides read TGTGCCAGCAGCCTCGATAGGGTCCGGAGCTCCTACGAGCAGTACTTC.

V usage is TRBV10-3 and J usage is TRBJ2-5; 7 bases match TRBD1. V was pared by 3 bases and J by 4 bases, with 5 bases of the junction left unmatched. The germline CDR1 and CDR2 sequences are ENHRY and SYGVKD. The length of the CDR3 is 14 residues. CDR3 amino acids: CAISEQGPRETQYF. DNA of the CDR3: TGTGCCATCAGTGAACAGGGGCCCCGAGAGACCCAGTACTTC.

V and J are TRBV19 and TRBJ1-5; tentative D call: TRBD1 (5 bases). Trimming stripped 6 bases from V and 2 bases from J, with 20 bases between. The V gene's germline CDR1 is LNHDA and CDR2 SQIVND (reference sequence). The length of the CDR3 is 17 residues. The CDR3 here is CASRGWAGRTGNQPQHF. The CDR3 DNA follows: TGTGCCAGTAGGGGGTGGGCAGGGAGGACCGGCAATCAGCCCCAGCATTTT. The whole variable domain, remainder taken from reference TRBV19 and TRBJ1-5, is DGGITQSPKYLFRKEGQNVTLSCEQNLNHDAMYWYRQDPGQGLRLIYYSQIVNDFQKGDIAEGYSVSREKKESFPLTVTSAQKNPTAFYLCASRGWAGRTGNQPQHFGDGTRLSIL.

The V gene is TRBV18, the J gene TRBJ1-5; no clear D gene. This CDR3 is 16 amino acids long. Per the germline V gene, CDR1 is KGHSH and CDR2 is LQKENI. The ends were cut back, 6 bases at V and 6 bases at J, with 21 bases in the middle. CDR3 residues: CASSTSSQFRGQPQHF. For the CDR3, the DNA is TGTGCCAGCTCTACCTCTAGCCAGTTTAGAGGTCAGCCCCAGCATTTT.

About this clone: Possible read error: a much larger clone is one base away. This chain uses TRBV7-8 with TRBJ2-7, with D uncertain. Germline V gene lookup returns CDR1 SGHVS and CDR2 FQNEAQ. The V and J ends lost 1 base and 5 bases respectively, with 6 bases between them. The CDR3 covers 12 residues. The CDR3, as DNA: TGTGCCAGCAGCTTAGTCGGCAACGAGCAGTACTTC. Protein sequence: CASSLVGNEQYF.

This chain links TRBV5-1 with TRBJ2-2, with TRBD2 identical over 11 bases. CDR1 is SGHRS, CDR2 YFSETQ, per germline. This CDR3 has 18 amino acids. The junction had 11 bases not matched to a gene; V was cut back by 0 bases and J by 7 bases. The CDR3: CASSLELAGAVLVGELFF. In nucleotides, the CDR3 is TGCGCCAGCAGCTTGGAACTAGCGGGAGCCGTTTTAGTCGGGGAGCTGTTTTTT.

V gene TRBV14 combines with J gene TRBJ2-7; TRBD1 or TRBD2 may be the D gene (5 bases each). Looked up from germline, CDR1 is SGHDN and CDR2 is FVKESK. The CDR3 runs 13 residues. Trimming pared 4 bases from V and 6 bases from J, leaving 13 bases between. Here the CDR3 reads CASSPGPALEQYF. CDR3 in DNA: TGTGCCAGCAGCCCGGGACCGGCTCTCGAGCAGTACTTC.

This chain's CDR3 is CASSWGLNTGELFF. The CDR3 nucleotides read TGTGCCAGCAGCTGGGGCCTAAACACCGGGGAGCTGTTTTTT. J is TRBJ2-2 and V is TRBV7-6, with D possibly matching TRBD1 (5 bases). This CDR3 has 14 residues. Germline assignment: CDR1 SGHVS and CDR2 FNYEAQ. Trimming shortened V by 4 bases and J by 2 bases, and 8 bases separated the two germline ends.